The clone carrying this TCR beta chain was recorded many times. Its target is not known. The data were obtained in a study of T-cell memory formation after mild COVID-19. Study-level background: TCR clustering was largely donor specific. Study observations and caveats: The appearance of some responding clones in pre-infection memory suggested that cross-reactive memory joined. Mostly located in CM and EM were contracting CD4+ clones, with contracting CD8+ clones located in EMRA.

5'RACE with constant-segment primers yielded barcoded, UMI-tagged TCR alpha and TCR beta cDNA libraries. TCRdb re-derived calls from the 5' RACE reads in MiXCR, one entry per CDR3 protein. This table holds tens of thousands of distinct CDR3 sequences, 6% to 8.5% found once. Sequences were obtained from PBMCs or a T cell subset sorted from them (not recorded which). This sequence was found in an adult who had mild COVID-19 (a few samples of this study predate the infection). Cell type and time point are not known.

The CDR3 DNA is TGTGCCAGCAGCTTATCGGGGGGGCCCAAGGGCAATGAGCAGTTCTTC. It specifies CASSLSGGPKGNEQFF. The chain uses TRBV7-3 and TRBJ2-1; 8 bases align to TRBD2. The trim removed 2 bases at V and 6 bases at J, leaving 9 bases unmatched. Germline V lookup: CDR1 SGHTA, CDR2 FQGTGA. This CDR3 region has 16 residues.